This T cell receptor beta chain came from a study of blood T cell repertoires in COVID-19. Study in general: Samples taken during acute and convalescent COVID-19 were collected in the United States, Italy and Spain. T cells, B-cell-depleted T cells, or PBMCs provided the cDNA or gDNA that served as material.

Source study methods: Cell counts per sample came from amplifying reference gene primers. Only in-frame clones appear in the TCRdb table, and some are missing; sequencing was by immunoSEQ multiplex PCR. That table furnishes V, J and clone size, whereas the DNA furnished D and trimming. This repertoire shows 120,000 or so clones, around 83% found once; its top ten account for 5.5% to 6%. Trimming removed 5 bases from V and 0 bases from J, with 13 bases in between. This CDR3 region has 15 residues. Germline CDR1 is SEHNR and CDR2 is FQNEAQ (reference sequence). This receptor was taken from a man of 80 years or more with active or convalescent COVID-19. The specimen was peripheral blood. This rearrangement joins TRBV7-9 to TRBJ1-2, with D possibly TRBD1 on 5 matching bases. The CDR3 protein is CASSPGSGTNYGYTF. The CDR3 coding sequence is TGTGCCAGCAGCCCTGGCTCAGGGACTAACTATGGCTACACCTTC.